This T cell receptor beta chain was identified during a study of shared clonotypes between healthy human individuals. Method: immunoSEQ multiplex PCR; TCRdb's copy keeps in-frame clones and lacks some. The sample records around 2,100,000 clones, about 95% being singletons. As regards this clone: The same CDR3 arises from other DNA sequences in this sample as well.

Terminally differentiated effector memory CD45RA+ cells were excluded by CCR7 positive selection of CD45RO-negative cells. Specimen: naive CD8+ T cells sorted from blood. The clonotype was recovered from a man younger than 30 in good health.

In nucleotides, the CDR3 is TGCAGCGTTGAACAGGGGGTGGGTACTGAAGCTTTCTTT. Protein: CSVEQGVGTEAFF. The rearrangement uses TRBV29-1 and TRBJ1-1, with 7 bases aligning to TRBD1. CDR3 length equals 13 residues. The germline V gene has CDR1 SQVTM and CDR2 ANQGSEA. Trimming removed 2 bases from V and 5 bases from J; junction bases left unmatched: 5.